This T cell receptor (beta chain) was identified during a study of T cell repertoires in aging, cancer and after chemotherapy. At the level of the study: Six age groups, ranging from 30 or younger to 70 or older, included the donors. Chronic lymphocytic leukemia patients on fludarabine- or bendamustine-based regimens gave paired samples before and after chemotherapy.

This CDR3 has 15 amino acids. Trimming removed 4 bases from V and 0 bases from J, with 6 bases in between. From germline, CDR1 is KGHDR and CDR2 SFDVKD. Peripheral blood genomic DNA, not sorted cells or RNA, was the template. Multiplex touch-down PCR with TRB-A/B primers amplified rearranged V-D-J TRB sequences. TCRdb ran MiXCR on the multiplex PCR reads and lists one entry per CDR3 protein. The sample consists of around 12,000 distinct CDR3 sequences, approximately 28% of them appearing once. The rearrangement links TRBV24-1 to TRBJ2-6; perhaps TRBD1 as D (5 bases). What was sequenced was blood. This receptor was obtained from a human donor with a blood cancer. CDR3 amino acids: CATSEQDSGANVLTF. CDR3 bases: TGTGCCACCAGTGAACAGGACTCTGGGGCCAACGTCCTGACTTTC.